This T cell receptor beta chain was profiled in a study of blood T cell repertoires in COVID-19. The wider study: PBMCs, B-cell-depleted T cells, or T cells provided the cDNA or gDNA that made up the material.

The CDR3 is 17 amino acids. V lost 5 bases and J lost 0; bases outside the gene matches: 6. In germline, CDR1 is SGHAT, CDR2 FQNNGV. The data were produced by immunoSEQ multiplex PCR, yet TCRdb's version contains in-frame clones alone and is incomplete. This sample has over 150,000 clones, with around 94% found just once. The clonotype was recovered from a man between 25 and 39 years old with COVID-19, enrolled during active disease. Sequenced input: peripheral blood. The chain couples TRBV11-2 to TRBJ2-6; 8 nucleotides match TRBD2. In DNA form, the CDR3 reads TGTGCCAGCAGCCCGGGGGGGGACCCCTCTGGGGCCAACGTCCTGACTTTC. Its translation: CASSPGGDPSGANVLTF.